The TCR beta chain under discussion was sequenced for a study of response to subunit inactivated influenza vaccine listed by TCRdb under 2018. About the investigation overall: To follow how T cells responded to a trivalent subunit inactivated influenza vaccine, the researchers relied on deep quantitative profiling of the T cell receptor repertoire.

V and J are trimmed by 11 bases and 1 base, and the gene matches miss 6 bases of the junction. Inclusive of the bounding cysteine and phenylalanine, the CDR3 is 14 residues long. Just the 42-base CDR3 DNA is kept, in frame starting at base 1. Per the germline V gene, SGHAT is the CDR1 and FQNNGV is the CDR2. As to this clonotype: No antigen is known for it. The sample holds no much larger clone one base away, and base qualities are not on file.

The protocol used for the library was RT-PCR. Reads for this sample came from an Illumina HiSeq 2500. The public reads were run again by TCRdb, first through fastp at Q25 and then through MiXCR, and only productive beta chains were kept. Every CDR3 protein is listed once, alongside the most common genes and DNA of its rows. The sample table holds fewer than 700,000 distinct CDR3 sequences, of which around 13% were seen once. Over 10% of the sample lies in the top ten. This sample's time point label indicates: around 47 days after influenza vaccine administration. Overall study results and their limits: It was suggested by the authors that each seasonal influenza vaccination may recruit only a limited number of new T cells.

The sequence came from a man between 50 and 59 years old who received an inactivated influenza vaccine. Donor details come from another sample of the same person, matched by shared clones. Sample: PBMCs from blood, taken more than 35 days after vaccination. This receptor chain uses TRBV11-2 and TRBJ2-3, with TRBD1 identical over 10 junction bases. The CDR3 here reads CAWGTGVRTDTQYF. The DNA reads TGTGCCTGGGGGACAGGGGTTCGCACAGATACGCAGTATTTT.